These 19 T cell receptor beta chains were sequenced from one sample in a study of neurological immune-mediated disorders. TCRdb fed the 5' RACE reads into MiXCR, producing one record per CDR3 protein. The profile shows more than 20,000 distinct CDR3 sequences, less than 2.5% of them singletons. The material sequenced was PBMCs. All receptors derive from a woman aged 45-59 years with multiple sclerosis.

This clonotype came up many times. The V gene is TRBV2, the J gene TRBJ2-5; D unresolved. Germline CDR1 and CDR2: SNHLY and FYNNEI. The CDR3 extends over 13 amino acids. Between the trimmed V and J ends, which lost 7 bases and 1 base, there was a span of 10 bases. For the CDR3, the DNA is TGTGCCAGCATGGGTGGGTCCCAAGAGACCCAGTACTTC. It is translated as CASMGGSQETQYF.

This clonotype came up many times. The chain is built from TRBV20-1 and TRBJ2-3; TRBD1 might be the D (6 bases). The germline CDR1 and CDR2 sequences are DFQATT and SNEGSKA (reference sequence). The CDR3 totals 15 residues. The V gene lost 6 bases and the J gene lost 2 bases, with 18 bases spanning the gap. CDR3: CSAKGKQGSTDTQYF. CDR3 DNA sequence: TGCAGTGCCAAGGGAAAGCAGGGGTCCACAGATACGCAGTATTTT.

In this sample, this clonotype turned up many times. The V and J genes are TRBV7-6 and TRBJ2-1; 8 nucleotides align to TRBD2. The CDR3 covers 16 residues. From germline, CDR1 is SGHVS and CDR2 FNYEAQ. V lost 1 base to trimming and J lost 12 bases; unmatched junction nucleotides: 14. In DNA, the CDR3 is TGTGCCAGCAGCTTAGGTCACACCGGGAGGGCCGATGGGCAGTTCTTC. Translating gives CASSLGHTGRADGQFF.

This clonotype has ten or more counts. The V call is TRBV20-1, the J call TRBJ2-1, with TRBD2 matching 11 bases. Trimming at V came to 6 bases and at J to 8 bases, leaving 18 bases not matched to a gene. The CDR3 covers 17 residues. Germline CDR1 DFQATT, CDR2 SNEGSKA (reference sequence). In DNA form, the CDR3 reads TGCAGTGCCGAGGGGATACTAGCGGGAGACCTGTCGGATGAGCAGTTCTTC. Translation: CSAEGILAGDLSDEQFF.

This clonotype appeared many times. The chain employs TRBV20-1 and TRBJ2-3; 16 positions match TRBD2. The CDR3 spans 17 residues. Germline loops: CDR1 DFQATT, CDR2 SNEGSKA (reference sequence). The trim removed 6 bases at V and 2 bases at J, leaving 8 bases unmatched. CDR3: CSAPPGTSGGVTDTQYF. CDR3 DNA: TGCAGTGCCCCCCCCGGGACTAGCGGGGGGGTCACAGATACGCAGTATTTT.

This clonotype was counted ten times or more. The rearrangement links TRBV14 to TRBJ2-1; TRBD1 matches at 12 bases. Germline CDR1 reads SGHDN; CDR2 reads FVKESK. V shed 4 bases and J 4 bases; nucleotides not matched to a gene: 5. There are 16 residues in the CDR3. CDR3 amino acids: CASSRSGQGAYNEQFF. For the CDR3, the DNA is TGTGCCAGCAGCCGTTCGGGACAGGGGGCTTACAATGAGCAGTTCTTC.

V usage is TRBV6-6 and J usage is TRBJ2-5; D perhaps matches TRBD2 (6 bases). The CDR3 runs 15 residues. Germline CDR1 is MNHNY and CDR2 is SVGAGI (reference sequence). With 5 bases removed from V and 2 bases from J, the gap between germline ends came to 15 bases. The CDR3 loop reads CASSGRDSLQETQYF. CDR3 coding DNA: TGTGCCAGCAGTGGCCGGGACTCCCTACAAGAGACCCAGTACTTC.

As concerns this clonotype: At one boundary the junction diverges from the germline segment, which might be a read error. The rearrangement joins TRBV20-1 to TRBJ1-5; D not certain. This CDR3 spans 13 amino acids. CDR1 and CDR2 (germline): DFQATT, SNEGSKA (reference sequence). CDR3 nucleotide sequence: TGCAGTGCTAGATATGGAGAAACTCAGCCCCAGAATTTT. It codes for CSARYGETQPQNF.

This clonotype has a count of ten or more. The chain employs TRBV7-2 and TRBJ1-5; no clear D. The V and J ends lost 1 base and 6 bases respectively, with 7 bases between them. The CDR3 is 13 residues long. Germline lookup yields CDR1 SGHTA and CDR2 FQGNSA. CDR3 bases: TGTGCCAGCAGCTTAGGGGTCACTCAGCCCCAGCATTTT. Amino acid sequence: CASSLGVTQPQHF.

The V gene is TRBV2, the J gene TRBJ1-1; unclear D gene. The germline gives CDR1 SNHLY, CDR2 FYNNEI. V was clipped by 7 bases and J by 4 bases, with 13 bases between them. The CDR3 length is 13 residues. CDR3 sequence reads: CASMNLWATEAFF. In DNA form, the CDR3 reads TGTGCCAGCATGAACCTGTGGGCCACTGAAGCTTTCTTT.

The sample holds many counts of this clonotype. The chain couples TRBV12-3 or TRBV12-4 to TRBJ2-5, with 9 positions matching TRBD2. The CDR3 sequence is 14 residues long. Trimming took 3 bases from V and 5 from J; bases not matched to a gene: 4. The CDR3 reads CASSLAGGPETQYF. The DNA for the CDR3 is TGTGCCAGCAGTTTGGCGGGAGGGCCGGAGACCCAGTACTTC.

This clonotype came up many times. The genes are TRBV30 and TRBJ1-4; TRBD1 is a possible D gene (5 bases). The CDR3 is 14 residues long. V was cut by 4 bases and J by 7 bases, with 16 bases left in between. Germline lookup yields CDR1 GTSNPN and CDR2 SVGIG (reference sequence). In DNA, the CDR3 is TGTGCCTGGATCCCCGGGGCCCGAGGTGAAAAACTGTTTTTT. Translating it yields CAWIPGARGEKLFF.

This clonotype occurred many times. The rearrangement joins TRBV30 to TRBJ2-1; the match to TRBD2 covers 7 bases. Per germline, CDR1 GTSNPN and CDR2 SVGIG (reference sequence). V lost 7 bases and J lost 6; bases outside the gene matches: 9. The CDR3 loop spans 13 amino acids. CDR3 amino acids: CAFPGLRPNEQFF. Written as DNA, the CDR3 is TGTGCCTTCCCGGGACTAAGACCCAATGAGCAGTTCTTC.

There are many counts of this clonotype. Here the CDR3 reads CASSLGVVRSPLHF. DNA for the CDR3: TGTGCCAGCAGCTTAGGGGTCGTTCGGTCACCCCTCCACTTT. The chain is built from TRBV7-8 and TRBJ1-6; D is unclear. Looked up from germline, CDR1 is SGHVS and CDR2 is FQNEAQ. This CDR3 comprises 14 residues. V lost 1 base, J lost 10 bases, and 11 bases lay in between.

In this sample, this clonotype turned up many times. This sequence joins TRBV20-1 and TRBJ1-2, with D maybe TRBD1 (5 bases). V lost 6 bases to trimming and J lost 8 bases, with 25 bases between them. Germline V CDR1 and CDR2: DFQATT, SNEGSKA (reference sequence). The CDR3 loop spans 15 amino acids. The CDR3 nucleotides are TGCAGTGCCCCAAGGGTACGGGGAGGGGAAGGAGGCTACACCTTC. Residues: CSAPRVRGGEGGYTF.

This clonotype was observed at least ten times. The rearrangement uses TRBV27 and TRBJ2-1; D may be TRBD1 (6 bases). V was shortened by 5 bases and J by 5 bases, with 16 bases between the two germline ends. CDR3 size: 15 residues. Germline CDR1 and CDR2: MNHEY and SMNVEV (reference sequence). CDR3: CASSINRAANNEQFF. In DNA form, the CDR3 reads TGTGCCAGCAGTATAAACAGGGCCGCCAACAATGAGCAGTTCTTC.

This clonotype came up a few times. This sequence joins TRBV20-1 and TRBJ2-6, with a tentative D call TRBD2 (5 bases). The CDR3 contains 16 residues. Germline CDR1 reads DFQATT; CDR2 reads SNEGSKA (reference sequence). V was cut by 0 bases and J by 4 bases, with 13 bases left in between. The CDR3: CSARDHRGSGANVLTF. CDR3 DNA sequence: TGCAGTGCTAGAGATCATCGAGGGTCCGGGGCCAACGTCCTGACTTTC.

This clonotype was counted at least ten times. This chain links TRBV7-8 with TRBJ1-5; D unclear. V lost 1 base and J 9 bases, leaving 19 bases between the germline ends. This CDR3 comprises 16 residues. The germline gives CDR1 SGHVS, CDR2 FQNEAQ. The CDR3: CASSLGNEGPGWPQHF. The CDR3 bases are TGTGCCAGCAGCTTAGGAAATGAGGGCCCCGGTTGGCCCCAGCATTTT.

By share, this clonotype counts as medium-sized. The V gene is TRBV4-3, the J gene TRBJ2-5; 9 bases match TRBD2. The junction had 8 bases not matched to a gene; V was cut back by 4 bases and J by 5 bases. The CDR3 sequence is 15 residues long. Germline values: CDR1 LGHNA, CDR2 YSLEER. CDR3 DNA sequence: TGCGCCAGCAGCCGCGCGCGGGGGGGCCGGGAGACCCAGTACTTC. It codes for CASSRARGGRETQYF.